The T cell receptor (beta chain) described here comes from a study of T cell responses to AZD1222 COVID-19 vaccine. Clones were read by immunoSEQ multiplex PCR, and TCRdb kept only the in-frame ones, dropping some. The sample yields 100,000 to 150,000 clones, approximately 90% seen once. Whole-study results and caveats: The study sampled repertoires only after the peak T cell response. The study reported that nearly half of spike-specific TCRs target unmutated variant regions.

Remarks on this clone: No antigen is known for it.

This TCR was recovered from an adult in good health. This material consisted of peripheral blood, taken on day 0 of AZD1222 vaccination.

CDR3 loop: CASTGQGRQPQHF. CDR3 sequence (DNA): TGTGCCAGCACCGGACAGGGTAGACAGCCCCAGCATTTT. The chain has TRBV6-5 and TRBJ1-5; 8 positions match TRBD1. CDR3 size: 13 residues. Germline V CDR1 and CDR2: MNHEY, SVGAGI. Trimming took 7 bases from V and 7 from J; bases not matched to a gene: 6.